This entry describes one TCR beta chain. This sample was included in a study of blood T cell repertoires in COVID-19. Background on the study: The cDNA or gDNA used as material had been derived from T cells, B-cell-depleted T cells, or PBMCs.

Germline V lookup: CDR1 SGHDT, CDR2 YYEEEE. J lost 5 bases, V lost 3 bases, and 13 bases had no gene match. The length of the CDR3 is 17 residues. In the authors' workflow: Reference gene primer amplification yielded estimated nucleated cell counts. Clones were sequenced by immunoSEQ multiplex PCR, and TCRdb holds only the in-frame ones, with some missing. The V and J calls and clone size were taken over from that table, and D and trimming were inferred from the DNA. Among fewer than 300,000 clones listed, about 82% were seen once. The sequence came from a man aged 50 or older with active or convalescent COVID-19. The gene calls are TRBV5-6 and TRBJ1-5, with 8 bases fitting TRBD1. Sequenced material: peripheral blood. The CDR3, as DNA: TGTGCCAGCAGCTCCTCTCGGACAGGGATTTTATATCAGCCCCAGCATTTT. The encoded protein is CASSSSRTGILYQPQHF. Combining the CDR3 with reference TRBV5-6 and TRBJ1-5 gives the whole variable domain DAGVTQSPTHLIKTRGQQVTLRCSPKSGHDTVSWYQQALGQGPQFIFQYYEEEERQRGNFPDRFSGHQFPNYSSELNVNALLLGDSALYLCASSSSRTGILYQPQHFGDGTRLSIL.